The clone carrying this T cell receptor beta chain occurred a few times. Its specificity is unknown. This entry belongs to a study of cytomegalovirus exposure and HLA in healthy donors. Study conclusions and caveats: Compared with the roughly 670-donor mean, an Asian-associated ancestry cluster reportedly had fewer N-insertions, according to a later analysis. Among immune exposure information, only CMV serostatus was available. A link between a missense DCLRE1C variant and TCR beta V- and J-gene trimming emerged from a later analysis. HLA alleles were associated with around 17,000 TCR beta sequences in a later analysis at 0.05 false discovery rate.

Between the trimmed V and J ends, which lost 0 bases and 6 bases, there was a span of 11 bases. Germline CDR1 reads LGHNA; CDR2 reads YSLEER. CDR3 size: 14 residues. The PCR ran on 60 Vbeta and 13 Jbeta primers. Sequencing was performed with immunoSEQ multiplex PCR; in TCRdb, only in-frame clones are kept and a portion is missing. The data show 90,000 or so clones, 75% to 85% seen once. This TCR was sampled from a man aged 30 to 45 in good health and CMV-seropositive. J is TRBJ1-1 and V is TRBV4-3; perhaps TRBD1 as D (6 bases). Sequences were obtained from PBMCs. In DNA, the CDR3 is TGCGCCAGCAGCCAAGACCCCAGGGGCGCTGAAGCTTTCTTT. Translation gives CASSQDPRGAEAFF.